This T cell receptor beta chain emerged from a study of Graves' ophthalmopathy and Graves' hyperthyroidism. Study-wide context: Stable hyperthyroidism was defined by absence of ophthalmopathy within 18 months of follow-up.

Germline V lookup: CDR1 SEHNR, CDR2 FQNEAQ (reference sequence). V shed 1 base, J shed 3 bases, and the junction held 9 bases outside the gene matches. This CDR3 spans 16 amino acids. The count of this clonotype is one. The authors amplified TCR beta CDR3 regions, and they did so from RNA transcripts for repertoire sequencing. The library came from an HTBI-primed first-round RT-PCR and a second-round multiplex PCR. TCRdb used MiXCR to reprocess the multiplex PCR reads, holding one entry per CDR3 protein. There are about 1.1 million distinct CDR3 sequences in the sample; about 40% occur only once, and 11% lies in the top ten. Diagnosis used clinical symptoms, serum thyroxine, TRAb, thyroid ultrasound and orbital computed tomography.

The sample comprised peripheral blood or thyroid tissue (not recorded which). V and J are TRBV7-9 and TRBJ2-7; 7 positions match TRBD1. The sequence derives from an adult man with Graves' hyperthyroidism. The CDR3 spells CASSLVIGQASYEQYF. The CDR3 nucleotides are TGTGCCAGCAGCTTAGTTATAGGACAGGCGAGCTACGAGCAGTACTTC.